The 10 T cell receptor beta chains given below trace back to one sample, sequenced in a study of spatial heterogeneity in lung cancer. The time point was: sample taken at primary tumor resection. The input material, whole RNA from tumor, nontumor lung or frozen PBMC, was sequenced unsorted. TCRdb fed the 5' RACE reads into MiXCR, producing one record per CDR3 protein. This sample has about 82,000 distinct CDR3 sequences, with roughly 12% found just once. Material: PBMCs, obtained at surgery. Source of these receptors: a male donor with early-stage non-small cell lung cancer.

J is TRBJ2-1 and V is TRBV2; weak D call: TRBD2 (7 bases). CDR1 SNHLY and CDR2 FYNNEI come from the germline V gene. This CDR3 spans 13 amino acids. Trimming took 6 bases from V and 9 from J, leaving 15 bases between them. CDR3 sequence: CASSRGERGEQFF. CDR3 DNA sequence: TGTGCCAGCAGCAGGGGCGAGCGGGGTGAGCAGTTCTTC.

The chain employs TRBV3-1 and TRBJ1-6; D unclear. CDR1 is LGHDT and CDR2 is YNNKEL in the germline V gene (reference sequence). The CDR3 contains 11 residues. Trimming stripped 0 bases from V and 17 bases from J, with 8 bases between. In nucleotides, the CDR3 is TGTGCCAGCAGCCAAGACCGCCTAATCCACTTT. This translates into CASSQDRLIHF.

This clonotype was counted many times. The rearrangement joins TRBV5-6 to TRBJ1-2; no definite D call. Germline CDR1 and CDR2: SGHDT and YYEEEE. This CDR3 is 15 amino acids long. V was trimmed by 3 bases and J by 1 base, leaving 13 bases between them. The CDR3 region has the DNA TGTGCCAGCAGCTCGCCCGACAATGATAACTATGGCTACACCTTC. This gives the protein CASSSPDNDNYGYTF.

This clonotype was counted a few times. The CDR3 DNA is TGTGCCAGCAGTGCTCACTTCGGCTCTGGGGCCAACGTCCTGACTTTC. This gives the protein CASSAHFGSGANVLTF. This rearrangement joins TRBV6-1 to TRBJ2-6, with unresolved D. In germline, CDR1 is MNHNS, CDR2 SASEGT. With 4 bases removed from V and 0 bases from J, the gap between germline ends came to 10 bases. The length of the CDR3 is 16 residues.

This clonotype was observed a few times. This sequence joins TRBV6-5 and TRBJ2-2, with TRBD1 identical over 10 bases. The CDR3 has 17 residues. Germline V gene data show CDR1 as MNHEY and CDR2 as SVGAGI. The junction had 9 bases not matched to a gene; V was cut back by 5 bases and J by 3 bases. For the CDR3, the DNA is TGTGCCAGCAGTGGCCGGGACAGGGGATTTTACACCGGGGAGCTGTTTTTT. Translated: CASSGRDRGFYTGELFF.

This clonotype was seen only a few times. The V call is TRBV6-1, the J call TRBJ1-6, with a tentative D call TRBD1 (6 bases). The CDR3 totals 15 residues. Germline loops: CDR1 MNHNS, CDR2 SASEGT. V shed 7 bases and J shed 9 bases, with 19 bases lying between them. CDR3 in amino acids: CASILSGDLTSPLHF. Here the CDR3 DNA reads TGTGCCAGCATCCTCTCAGGGGATCTGACTTCACCCCTCCACTTT.

This clonotype turned up a few times. The CDR3 loop reads CASSGGLVHNEQFF. The CDR3 DNA reads as TGTGCCAGCAGCGGGGGACTAGTACACAATGAGCAGTTCTTC. The V and J genes are TRBV9 and TRBJ2-1, with TRBD2 matching 8 bases. The V gene's germline CDR1 is SGDLS and CDR2 YYNGEE. The junction had 4 bases not matched to a gene; V was cut back by 3 bases and J by 5 bases. The CDR3 length is 14 residues. The entire variable domain, with the rest obtained from reference TRBV9 and TRBJ2-1, is as follows: DSGVTQTPKHLITATGQRVTLRCSPRSGDLSVYWYQQSLDQGLQFLIQYYNGEERAKGNILERFSAQQFPDLHSELNLSSLELGDSALYFCASSGGLVHNEQFFGPGTRLTVL.

This clonotype occurred a few times. This sequence joins TRBV29-1 and TRBJ1-2; D is perhaps TRBD1 (5 bases). This CDR3 region has 12 residues. V was cut by 6 bases and J by 7 bases, with 15 bases left in between. Germline V CDR1 and CDR2: SQVTM, ANQGSEA. The CDR3 DNA reads TGCAGCGTCTTAGATGGGGCGCGTGGCTACACCTTC. The encoded protein is CSVLDGARGYTF.

Only a few counts were recorded for this clonotype. The chain carries TRBV19 and TRBJ2-1; D is ambiguous. The CDR3 runs to 13 residues. Germline CDR1 and CDR2: LNHDA and SQIVND (reference sequence). The V gene lost 3 bases and the J gene lost 7 bases, with 10 bases spanning the gap. CDR3: CASSMPGRNEQFF. CDR3 DNA sequence: TGTGCCAGTAGTATGCCCGGGCGGAATGAGCAGTTCTTC.

This clonotype was counted at least ten times. V is TRBV4-1 and J is TRBJ2-5; D not resolved. CDR1 is MGHRA and CDR2 is YSYEKL in the germline V gene. Trimming removed 3 bases from V and 1 base from J, with 12 bases in between. The CDR3 totals 15 residues. For the CDR3, the DNA is TGCGCCAGCAGCCAGATAGCAGCCCCCCAAGAGACCCAGTACTTC. This translates into CASSQIAAPQETQYF.